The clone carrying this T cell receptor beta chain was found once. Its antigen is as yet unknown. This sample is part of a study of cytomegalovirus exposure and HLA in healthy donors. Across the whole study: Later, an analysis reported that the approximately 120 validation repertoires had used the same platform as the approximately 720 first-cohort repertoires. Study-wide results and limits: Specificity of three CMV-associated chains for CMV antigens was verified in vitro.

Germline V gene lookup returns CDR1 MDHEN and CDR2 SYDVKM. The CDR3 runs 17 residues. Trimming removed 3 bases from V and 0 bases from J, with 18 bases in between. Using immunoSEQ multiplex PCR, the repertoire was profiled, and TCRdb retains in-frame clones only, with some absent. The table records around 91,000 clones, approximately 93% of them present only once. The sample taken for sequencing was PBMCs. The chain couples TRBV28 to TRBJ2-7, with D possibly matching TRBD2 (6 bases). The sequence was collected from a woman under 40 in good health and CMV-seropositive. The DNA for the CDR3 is TGTGCCAGCAGTTTCTTAATTACGACGGGGGACTCCTACGAGCAGTACTTC. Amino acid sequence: CASSFLITTGDSYEQYF.